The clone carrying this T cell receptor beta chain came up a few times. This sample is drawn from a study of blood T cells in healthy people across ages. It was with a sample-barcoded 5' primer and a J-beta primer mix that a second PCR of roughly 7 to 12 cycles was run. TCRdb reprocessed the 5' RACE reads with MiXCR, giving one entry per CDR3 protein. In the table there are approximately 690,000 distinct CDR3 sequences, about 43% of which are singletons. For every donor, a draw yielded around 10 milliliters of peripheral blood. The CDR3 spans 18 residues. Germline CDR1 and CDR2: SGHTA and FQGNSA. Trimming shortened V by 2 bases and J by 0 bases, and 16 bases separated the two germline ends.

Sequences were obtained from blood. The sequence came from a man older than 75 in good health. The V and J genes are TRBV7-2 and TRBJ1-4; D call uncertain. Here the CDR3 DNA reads TGTGCCAGCAGCTTAAGACGGGAGAGAATTACAACTAATGAAAAACTGTTTTTT. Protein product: CASSLRRERITTNEKLFF.